What follows are 28 T cell receptor beta chains derived from one specimen sequenced in a study of regulatory T cells in long-lasting Graves disease. Library construction for TCR beta used iRepertoire HTBI primers and Arm-PCR of CDR3 regions. TCRdb processed the multiplex PCR reads anew with MiXCR; each CDR3 protein has one entry. The table shows around 330,000 distinct CDR3 sequences, with 15% to 20% occurring only once. Time point specified: newly diagnosed GD, antithyroid drugs for less than 3 months. RNA isolated from PBMCs was used to make the TCR library. This specimen was peripheral blood mononuclear cells (PBMCs), taken at new diagnosis, from a patient treated with antithyroid drugs. These receptors were obtained from a female donor with Graves disease.

This clonotype was detected only a few times. The chain combines TRBV14 with TRBJ2-5, with TRBD2 matching 9 bases. The V segment lost 1 base and the J segment 7 bases; nucleotides outside the gene matches: 4. CDR1 and CDR2 (germline): SGHDN, FVKESK. The CDR3 totals 14 residues. CDR3 in amino acids: CASSQVAGAGTQYF. CDR3 DNA sequence: TGTGCCAGCAGCCAAGTAGCGGGGGCGGGGACCCAGTACTTC.

The V gene is TRBV11-3, the J gene TRBJ2-3; D is tentatively TRBD1 or TRBD2 (5 bases each). The CDR3 is 14 amino acids. Germline V gene sequence: CDR1 SGHNT, CDR2 YENEEA. The V end lost 9 bases, the J end lost 8 bases, and 21 bases lay between the germline ends. DNA for the CDR3: TGTGCCAGTCGGGGCCTCGCAGACACATTTACGCAGTATTTT. This translates into CASRGLADTFTQYF. The full variable domain, rest sourced from reference TRBV11-3 and TRBJ2-3, is EAGVVQSPRYKIIEKKQPVAFWCNPISGHNTLYWYLQNLGQGPELLIRYENEEAVDDSQLPKDRFSAERLKGVDSTLKIQPAELGDSAVYLCASRGLADTFTQYFGPGTRLTVL.

About this clonotype: A read error is possible here, since a much larger clone lies one base away. The V call is TRBV6-2 or TRBV6-3, the J call TRBJ2-3; D is uncertain. The V gene's germline CDR1 is MNHEY and CDR2 SVGEGT. This CDR3 has 17 amino acids. The CDR3 DNA reads as TGTGCCAGCAGTCTTATGCCAACTGGCTTTCTCACAGATACGCAGTGTTTT. This encodes CASSLMPTGFLTDTQCF.

This clonotype was detected many times. The chain employs TRBV10-3 and TRBJ2-5; 9 nucleotides agree with TRBD1. The V segment lost 6 bases and the J segment 3 bases; nucleotides outside the gene matches: 5. The CDR3 is made up of 14 amino acids. Looked up from germline, CDR1 is ENHRY and CDR2 is SYGVKD. CDR3 loop: CAIRRGQGKETQYF. The CDR3 DNA reads TGTGCCATCAGACGGGGACAGGGCAAAGAGACCCAGTACTTC.

This chain uses TRBV6-5 with TRBJ1-1; D call uncertain. The CDR3 spans 13 residues. The ends were cut back, 0 bases at V and 6 bases at J, with 8 bases in the middle. Germline values: CDR1 MNHEY, CDR2 SVGAGI. The CDR3 nucleotides are TGTGCCAGCAGTTACTCCGGGAGGTCTGAAGCTTTCTTT. Translation gives CASSYSGRSEAFF.

This clonotype was detected many times. This chain links TRBV20-1 with TRBJ2-5, with TRBD1 as a possible D gene (5 bases). Trimming took off 2 bases at V and 5 bases at J, with 12 bases between the two ends. CDR3 size: 13 residues. CDR1 is DFQATT and CDR2 is SNEGSKA in the germline V gene (reference sequence). CDR3 loop: CSARKGLWETQYF. The CDR3 DNA sequence: TGCAGTGCTAGAAAGGGGCTTTGGGAGACCCAGTACTTC.

This clonotype occurred many times. The chain uses TRBV7-9 and TRBJ1-6; D remains ambiguous. Germline V gene sequence: CDR1 SEHNR, CDR2 FQNEAQ (reference sequence). The CDR3 is 14 amino acids. V lost 7 bases, J lost 0 bases, and 7 bases lay in between. CDR3 DNA: TGTGCCAGCACGGCGGACTCCTATAATTCACCCCTCCACTTT. This translates into CASTADSYNSPLHF.

As for this clonotype: A much larger clone differs from this one at a single base, so this may be a read error. The chain recombines TRBV7-9 with TRBJ2-1; TRBD1 agrees at 8 bases. CDR1 SEHNR and CDR2 FQNEAQ come from the germline V gene (reference sequence). The CDR3 sequence is 17 residues long. CDR3 region: CACSSEQGVLSLNEQFF. For the CDR3, the DNA is TGTGCCTGCAGCTCGGAACAGGGGGTCCTTAGTCTCAATGAGCAGTTCTTC.

This clonotype occurred many times. The rearrangement uses TRBV3-1 and TRBJ2-7; a weak D match, TRBD1 (6 bases). Trimming left V 11 bases short and J 0 bases short, with 14 bases between. The germline V gene encodes CDR1 LGHDT and CDR2 YNNKEL (reference sequence). This CDR3 comprises 13 residues. Here the CDR3 DNA reads TGTGCCGCAGGGAGACAGGCCTCCTACGAGCAGTACTTC. This gives the protein CAAGRQASYEQYF.

This sequence joins TRBV7-9 and TRBJ1-1, with unresolved D. Deletions cut 1 base from V and 0 bases from J, with 9 bases between. Germline CDR1 reads SEHNR; CDR2 reads FQNEAQ (reference sequence). The CDR3 totals 15 residues. CDR3 bases: TGTGCCAGCAGCTTAGGTTCGATGCTGAACACTGAAGCTTTCTTT. Its protein is CASSLGSMLNTEAFF.

This clonotype was counted at least ten times. V is TRBV7-9 and J is TRBJ1-5; 8 bases map to TRBD1. CDR3 length equals 17 residues. V trimming: 0 bases; J trimming: 0 bases; junction bases outside the gene matches: 4. Germline CDR1 reads SEHNR; CDR2 reads FQNEAQ (reference sequence). In DNA, the CDR3 is TGTGCCAGCAGCTTAGCCTCGACAGGGGATAGCAATCAGCCCCAGCATTTT. It yields the protein CASSLASTGDSNQPQHF. The variable domain in full, completed from reference TRBV7-9 and TRBJ1-5, reads DTGVSQNPRHKITKRGQNVTFRCDPISEHNRLYWYRQTLGQGPEFLTYFQNEAQLEKSRLLSDRFSAERPKGSFSTLEIQRTEQGDSAMYLCASSLASTGDSNQPQHFGDGTRLSIL.

As concerns this clonotype: With a much larger clone just one base away, this may be a read error. The rearrangement joins TRBV19 to TRBJ2-6; TRBD1 aligns across 10 bases. The CDR3 runs 21 residues. Germline values: CDR1 LNHDA, CDR2 SQIVND (reference sequence). For the CDR3, the DNA is TGTGCCGGTAGTTGGGGGACAGGGGATAGTATGACTGTTACTGGGGCCAACGTCCTGACTTTC. Its translation: CAGSWGTGDSMTVTGANVLTF.

DNA of the CDR3: TGTGCCAGCAGTGAAGCTTTGGCCCACACAGATACGCAGTATTTT. Its translation: CASSEALAHTDTQYF. The chain carries TRBV2 and TRBJ2-3; D is ambiguous. This CDR3 spans 15 amino acids. Germline CDR1 reads SNHLY; CDR2 reads FYNNEI. V shed 0 bases and J shed 2 bases, with 9 bases lying between them.

Regarding this clonotype: A single base separates this from a much larger clone, so it may be a read error. The CDR3 does not end in the conserved phenylalanine or tryptophan, so this is likely a read error. The V gene is TRBV7-8, the J gene TRBJ2-7; weak D call: TRBD1 (6 bases). V lost 5 bases, J lost 5 bases, and 16 bases lay in between. Looked up from germline, CDR1 is SGHVS and CDR2 is FQNEAQ. There are 14 residues in the CDR3. CDR3 nucleotides: TGTGCCAGCAGCCGCAGGGACATACCAAACGAGCAGTACCTC. Amino acids: CASSRRDIPNEQYL.

Many counts were recorded for this clonotype. This chain links TRBV29-1 with TRBJ2-7; 9 bases line up with TRBD2. The length of the CDR3 is 11 residues. Germline V lookup: CDR1 SQVTM, CDR2 ANQGSEA. Germline trimming cut 4 bases from V and 7 bases from J; bases unmatched to any gene: 2. In DNA, the CDR3 is TGCAGCGTTGGCGGGAGGGGAGAGCAGTACTTC. It translates to CSVGGRGEQYF.

This clonotype was found many times. This rearrangement joins TRBV11-3 to TRBJ2-2; D remains ambiguous. The germline V gene has CDR1 SGHNT and CDR2 YENEEA. Trimming left V 7 bases short and J 3 bases short, with 6 bases between. This CDR3 has 12 amino acids. CDR3 bases: TGTGCCAGCAACCGAGACACCGGGGAGCTGTTTTTT. It translates to CASNRDTGELFF.

This clonotype showed up just a few times. The genes are TRBV13 and TRBJ2-5; D remains unclear. CDR3 length: 12 amino acids. The V end was cut by 0 bases, the J end by 6 bases, with 5 bases between. CDR1 and CDR2 from the germline V gene are PRHDT and FYEKMQ (reference sequence). The CDR3: CASSLGTKTQYF. As DNA, the CDR3 is TGTGCCAGCAGCTTAGGTACCAAGACCCAGTACTTC.

The sample holds many counts of this clonotype. The V and J genes are TRBV7-4 and TRBJ1-5; no clear D gene. V was pared by 2 bases and J by 1 base, with 9 bases between. Per the germline V gene, CDR1 is SGHVT and CDR2 is SQSDAQ. This CDR3 has 15 amino acids. The CDR3 sequence is CASSLRISSNQPQHF. The CDR3 region has the DNA TGTGCCAGCAGCTTAAGAATATCGAGCAATCAGCCCCAGCATTTT. Full variable domain (missing parts from reference TRBV7-4 and TRBJ1-5): GAGVSQSPRYKVAKRGRDVALRCDSISGHVTLYWYRQTLGQGSEVLTYSQSDAQRDKSGRPSGRFSAERPERSVSTLKIQRTEQGDSAVYLCASSLRISSNQPQHFGDGTRLSIL.

The chain is built from TRBV7-8 and TRBJ1-2; D ambiguous. The germline V gene has CDR1 SGHVS and CDR2 FQNEAQ. The V end was cut by 1 base, the J end by 5 bases, with 5 bases between. The CDR3 runs to 12 residues. CDR3: CASSLGIYGYTF. CDR3 nucleotide sequence: TGTGCCAGCAGCTTAGGGATTTATGGCTACACCTTC.

This clonotype was counted at least ten times. The CDR3 protein is CASSLVRDYLQETQYF. As DNA, the CDR3 is TGTGCCAGCAGCTTAGTTCGGGACTACCTTCAAGAGACCCAGTACTTC. V and J are TRBV7-9 and TRBJ2-5; the match to TRBD2 covers 7 bases. This CDR3 is 16 amino acids long. Germline trimming cut 1 base from V and 2 bases from J; bases unmatched to any gene: 7. CDR1 is SEHNR and CDR2 is FQNEAQ in the germline V gene (reference sequence).

This clonotype was picked up many times. The V call is TRBV20-1, the J call TRBJ2-5; 11 bases line up with TRBD2. Germline V gene sequence: CDR1 DFQATT, CDR2 SNEGSKA (reference sequence). V lost 5 bases, J lost 4 bases, and 0 bases stayed unmatched. The CDR3 runs to 12 residues. CDR3 amino acids: CSALAGGETQYF. For the CDR3, the DNA is TGCAGTGCTCTAGCGGGGGGAGAGACCCAGTACTTC.

This clonotype was found many times. V is TRBV6-1 and J is TRBJ1-1; D call uncertain. The V and J ends lost 1 base and 4 bases respectively, with 10 bases between them. Per the germline V gene, CDR1 is MNHNS and CDR2 is SASEGT. The CDR3 contains 14 residues. CDR3 region: CASSEVYSSTEAFF. The CDR3 DNA follows: TGTGCCAGCAGTGAAGTGTATTCAAGCACTGAAGCTTTCTTT.

About this clonotype itself: This could be a read error, since a much larger clone is one nucleotide away. The chain has TRBV20-1 and TRBJ2-7; D is uncertain. This CDR3 region has 12 residues. Germline V CDR1 and CDR2: DFQATT, SNEGSKA (reference sequence). Trimming shortened V by 5 bases and J by 3 bases, and 11 bases separated the two germline ends. The CDR3: CSAWLSLYEQYF. For the CDR3, the DNA is TGCAGTGCTTGGCTGTCACTCTACGAGCAGTACTTC.

Note on this clonotype: A much more abundant neighbour one base away suggests this may be a read error. This chain joins TRBV18 and TRBJ2-3; no clear D gene. CDR1 and CDR2 (germline): KGHSH, LQKENI. V gave up 2 bases and J gave up 4 bases, with 7 bases separating them. The CDR3 has 13 amino acids. The CDR3 sequence: CASSPSLADTQYF. The CDR3 nucleotides read TGTGCCAGCTCACCATCCCTTGCAGATACGCAGTATTTT. Full variable domain (remainder filled in from reference TRBV18 and TRBJ2-3): NAGVMQNPRHLVRRRGQEARLRCSPMKGHSHVYWYRQLPEEGLKFMVYLQKENIIDESGMPKERFSAEFPKEGPSILRIQQVVRGDSAAYFCASSPSLADTQYFGPGTRLTVL.

The J gene is TRBJ2-6, the V gene TRBV10-3; weak D call: TRBD2 (7 bases). The CDR3 consists of 17 residues. V was cut by 10 bases and J by 0 bases, with 19 bases left in between. Germline CDR1 reads ENHRY; CDR2 reads SYGVKD. The CDR3 coding sequence is TGTGCCACCCCCTTATATAGGGGGGGCTCTGGGGCCAACGTCCTGACTTTC. It encodes CATPLYRGGSGANVLTF.

This rearrangement joins TRBV2 to TRBJ2-5; no clear D. Germline values: CDR1 SNHLY, CDR2 FYNNEI. V shed 5 bases and J shed 0 bases, with 10 bases lying between them. This CDR3 contains 14 residues. CDR3 loop: CASSSTYYQETQYF. CDR3 nucleotide sequence: TGTGCCAGCAGTTCGACATACTACCAAGAGACCCAGTACTTC.

This clonotype was seen ten or more times. The rearrangement joins TRBV29-1 to TRBJ2-3; 9 bases fit TRBD2. Germline V gene lookup returns CDR1 SQVTM and CDR2 ANQGSEA. The CDR3 loop spans 14 amino acids. V lost 6 bases and J lost 3; bases outside the gene matches: 7. The CDR3 is CSVSRAGGTDTQYF. The DNA for the CDR3 is TGCAGCGTATCCCGGGCGGGGGGGACAGATACGCAGTATTTT.

This clonotype was found many times. This chain links TRBV28 with TRBJ2-7, with D possibly being TRBD1 or TRBD2 (5 bases each). The CDR3 consists of 15 residues. V lost 6 bases, J lost 4 bases, and 19 bases lay in between. Germline CDR1 reads MDHEN; CDR2 reads SYDVKM. Written as DNA, the CDR3 is TGTGCCAGCAGGACCGGGGCCTACGGGATTTACGAGCAGTACTTC. Residues: CASRTGAYGIYEQYF.